Only one count was recorded for the clone carrying this TCR beta chain. Its antigen is unidentified. This sample is drawn from a study of cytomegalovirus exposure and HLA in healthy donors. The study's findings and limits: HLA alleles were associated with some 16,000 TCR beta sequences in a later analysis at 0.05 false discovery rate. About 87% or about 30% of the time was how often most TCR beta V segments were productive, according to an earlier analysis.

Researchers ran the PCR with 60 Vbeta and 13 Jbeta primers. The table came from immunoSEQ multiplex PCR; TCRdb's copy has only in-frame clones and leaves some out. The table has 150,000 to 200,000 clones, about three quarters seen once. Germline CDR1 is SGHTA and CDR2 is FQGNSA. The CDR3 runs to 16 residues. Trimming removed 5 bases from V and 5 bases from J, with 21 bases in between. The chain joins TRBV7-2 to TRBJ1-1, with D possibly TRBD1 on 6 matching bases. The sequenced sample was PBMCs. The clonotype comes from a middle-aged woman in good health and CMV-seronegative. DNA of the CDR3: TGTGCCAGCAGCCCATTAGGGGGTTTTTGGGGGACTGAAGCTTTCTTT. Translation: CASSPLGGFWGTEAFF.